This TCR beta chain was sequenced during a study of graft-versus-host responses after intestinal transplantation. Study at large: Those transplanted obtained multivisceral, liver-intestinal, or isolated intestinal grafts. Every transplant recipient was induced with anti-thymocyte globulin, then maintained on tacrolimus and steroids for approximately three years.

Assay used: immunoSEQ multiplex PCR; TCRdb lists only in-frame clones, some missing. The sample has over 100,000 clones, approximately 95% seen once. Comments on this clone: Its antigen is not identified.

Sequencing was performed on unstimulated CD8+ T cells sorted from spleen or lymph node cells, taken before intestinal transplant. This sequence originates from a human donor who received an intestinal transplant.

The CDR3 loop is CASSGRTSGRGETQYF. CDR3 DNA sequence: TGTGCCAGCAGTGGCAGGACTAGCGGGAGAGGAGAGACCCAGTACTTC. The genes are TRBV25-1 and TRBJ2-5, with 13 bases lining up with TRBD2. The junction had 6 bases not matched to a gene; V was cut back by 4 bases and J by 4 bases. Germline CDR1 reads MGHDK; CDR2 reads SYGVNS. The CDR3 has 16 amino acids.